The rows below give T cell receptor beta chains drawn from one sample of a study of graft-versus-host responses after intestinal transplantation. Some clones are missing from TCRdb's copy, which holds only in-frame ones; the method was immunoSEQ multiplex PCR. Of more than 50,000 clones detected, approximately 91% appear once; the ten largest clones hold about 1.7%. The sequencing here drew on ileum tissue, taken 357 days after transplant. Every receptor here comes from a human patient who received an intestinal transplant, so some T cells may come from the graft donor. The CDR3 runs from the conserved cysteine through the conserved F or W. The order of the fields is CDR3 length, V gene, J gene, CDR3 protein.

cdr3_length: 14
v_call: TRBV27
j_call: TRBJ2-7
cdr3_aa: CASSGQESSYEQYF

cdr3_length: 14
v_call: TRBV6-6
j_call: TRBJ1-2
cdr3_aa: CASSWDRGLYGYTF

cdr3_length: 15
v_call: TRBV2
j_call: TRBJ2-1
cdr3_aa: CASSRRDREYNEQFF

cdr3_length: 16
v_call: TRBV29-1
j_call: TRBJ2-5
cdr3_aa: CSVRKARTRPQETQYF

cdr3_length: 14
v_call: TRBV5-4
j_call: TRBJ2-7
cdr3_aa: CASSFLAGRNEQYF

cdr3_length: 15
v_call: TRBV21-1
j_call: TRBJ2-7
cdr3_aa: CASSKEPLWRREQYF

cdr3_length: 17
v_call: TRBV4-2
j_call: TRBJ2-1
cdr3_aa: CASSPHLRGFSHNEQFF

cdr3_length: 19
v_call: TRBV4-1
j_call: TRBJ2-2
cdr3_aa: CASSQEHHRVTANTGELFF

cdr3_length: 10
v_call: TRBV29-1
j_call: TRBJ1-2
cdr3_aa: CSVGTGGYTF

cdr3_length: 17
v_call: TRBV19
j_call: TRBJ2-1
cdr3_aa: CASSMIAAGVQVNEQFF

cdr3_length: 15
v_call: TRBV4-2
j_call: TRBJ1-1
cdr3_aa: CASSQGVLLNTEAFF

cdr3_length: 14
v_call: TRBV6-6
j_call: TRBJ1-5
cdr3_aa: CASSYALVAQPQHF

cdr3_length: 16
v_call: TRBV7-7
j_call: TRBJ1-5
cdr3_aa: CASSLTPVFSNQPQHF

cdr3_length: 13
v_call: TRBV18
j_call: TRBJ1-1
cdr3_aa: CASSPWGSGKAFF

cdr3_length: 13
v_call: TRBV4-1
j_call: TRBJ2-7
cdr3_aa: CASGVLPSYEQYF

cdr3_length: 16
v_call: TRBV19
j_call: TRBJ2-3
cdr3_aa: CASKKNVNEEADTQYF

cdr3_length: 13
v_call: TRBV19
j_call: TRBJ1-1
cdr3_aa: CASSIDRDTEAFF

cdr3_length: 15
v_call: TRBV6-5
j_call: TRBJ1-2
cdr3_aa: CASSNLGMTGYGYTF

cdr3_length: 14
v_call: TRBV5-1
j_call: TRBJ2-7
cdr3_aa: CASSPQGASYEQYF

cdr3_length: 10
v_call: TRBV20-1
j_call: TRBJ1-1
cdr3_aa: CSAPGTGAFF

cdr3_length: 13
v_call: TRBV10-3
j_call: TRBJ2-1
cdr3_aa: CAISEVGLNEQFF

cdr3_length: 15
v_call: TRBV2
j_call: TRBJ2-6
cdr3_aa: CASSERSSGANVLTF

cdr3_length: 11
v_call: TRBV6-1
j_call: TRBJ1-2
cdr3_aa: CASRANYGYTF

cdr3_length: 15
v_call: TRBV4-1
j_call: TRBJ2-1
cdr3_aa: CASSQVPGSYNEQFF

cdr3_length: 17
v_call: TRBV18
j_call: TRBJ1-1
cdr3_aa: CASSPRPTTGVDTEAFF

cdr3_length: 14
v_call: TRBV18
j_call: TRBJ2-7
cdr3_aa: CASSSGTEVTRQYF

cdr3_length: 12
v_call: TRBV7-7
j_call: TRBJ2-5
cdr3_aa: CASSRVGETQYF

cdr3_length: 16
v_call: TRBV5-6
j_call: TRBJ2-2
cdr3_aa: CASSFRSGSGTGGLFF

cdr3_length: 17
v_call: TRBV5-1
j_call: TRBJ2-1
cdr3_aa: CASSVEVGQGARNEQFF

cdr3_length: 16
v_call: TRBV21-1
j_call: TRBJ2-7
cdr3_aa: CASSRTSGTRDHEQYF

cdr3_length: 15
v_call: TRBV5-5
j_call: TRBJ2-3
cdr3_aa: CASSLARGAIGTQYF

cdr3_length: 13
v_call: TRBV5-1
j_call: TRBJ2-7
cdr3_aa: CASSLGGRNEQYF

cdr3_length: 14
v_call: TRBV28
j_call: TRBJ1-2
cdr3_aa: CASSLWGGQYGYTF

cdr3_length: 15
v_call: TRBV6-1
j_call: .
cdr3_aa: CASSFTGQQSYEQYF

cdr3_length: 15
v_call: TRBV28
j_call: TRBJ1-2
cdr3_aa: CASSFPQGAAYGYTF

cdr3_length: 15
v_call: TRBV28
j_call: TRBJ2-1
cdr3_aa: CASSLDFRARNEQFF

cdr3_length: 12
v_call: TRBV5-4
j_call: TRBJ2-7
cdr3_aa: CASSLWSDEQYF

cdr3_length: 15
v_call: TRBV5-4
j_call: TRBJ2-3
cdr3_aa: CASSLATSGTGRGDF